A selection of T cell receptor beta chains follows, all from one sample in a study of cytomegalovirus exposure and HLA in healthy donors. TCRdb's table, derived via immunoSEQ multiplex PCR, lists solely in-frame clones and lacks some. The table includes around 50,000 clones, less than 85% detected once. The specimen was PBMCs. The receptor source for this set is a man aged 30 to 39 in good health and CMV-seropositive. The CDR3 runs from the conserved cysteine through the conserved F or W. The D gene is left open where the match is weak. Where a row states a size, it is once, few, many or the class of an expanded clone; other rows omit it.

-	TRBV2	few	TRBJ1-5	CASSYTENQPQHF	TGTGCCAGCAGTTATACAGAGAATCAGCCCCAGCATTTT
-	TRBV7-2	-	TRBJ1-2	CASSLAAPYGYTF	TGTGCCAGCAGCTTAGCGGCCCCCTATGGCTACACCTTC
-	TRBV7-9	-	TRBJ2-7	CSSGDRRRHEQYF	TGTTCCAGCGGGGACAGGCGACGCCACGAGCAGTACTTC
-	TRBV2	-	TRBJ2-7	CASSERQAYEQYF	TGTGCCAGCAGCGAAAGACAGGCCTACGAGCAGTACTTC
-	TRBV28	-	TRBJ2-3	CASYPGARGTDTQYF	TGTGCCAGCTACCCAGGGGCGAGAGGCACAGATACGCAGTATTTT
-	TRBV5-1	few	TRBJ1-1	CASSLGREGAEAFF	TGCGCCAGCAGCTTGGGAAGGGAGGGGGCTGAAGCTTTCTTT
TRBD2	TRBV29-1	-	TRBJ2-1	CSGGAGNSYNEQFF	TGCAGCGGGGGAGCGGGGAACTCCTACAATGAGCAGTTCTTC
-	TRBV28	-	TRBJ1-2	CASSLLANGYTF	TGTGCCAGCAGTTTATTAGCCAATGGCTACACCTTC
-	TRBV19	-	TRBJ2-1	CASSIGRGGLGQFF	TGTGCCAGTAGTATTGGGAGGGGGGGCCTCGGGCAGTTCTTC
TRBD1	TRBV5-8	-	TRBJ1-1	CASSSWTGSEAFF	TGTGCCAGCAGCTCGTGGACAGGGTCTGAAGCTTTCTTT
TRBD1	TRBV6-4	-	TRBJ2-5	CASTDRGETQYF	TGTGCCAGTACGGACAGGGGAGAGACCCAGTACTTC
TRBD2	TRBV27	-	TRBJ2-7	CASSFLAGGPYEQYF	TGTGCCAGCAGTTTTTTAGCGGGGGGTCCCTACGAGCAGTACTTC
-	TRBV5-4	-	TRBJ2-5	CASSRGGQETQYF	TGTGCCAGCAGCCGTGGAGGTCAAGAGACCCAGTACTTC
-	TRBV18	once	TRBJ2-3	CASSPLSTDTQYF	TGTGCCAGCTCACCCCTTAGCACAGATACGCAGTATTTT